This TCR beta chain was sequenced during a study of blood T cell repertoires in COVID-19. Clones were read by immunoSEQ multiplex PCR, and TCRdb kept only the in-frame ones, dropping some. The data show hundreds of thousands of clones, with 83% seen just once and roughly 1.3% held by the top ten. The Seattle patients joined while their infection was active and were tracked longitudinally afterward. Looked up from germline, CDR1 is SQVTM and CDR2 is ANQGSEA. Trimming took off 3 bases at V and 7 bases at J, with 16 bases between the two ends. There are 13 residues in the CDR3. This sequence joins TRBV29-1 and TRBJ2-7; D uncertain. The receptor comes from a woman in her 30s with COVID-19, enrolled during active disease. Sequencing was carried out using peripheral blood. CDR3 protein: CSVERQTPGEQYF. As DNA, the CDR3 is TGCAGCGTTGAGAGGCAGACCCCTGGGGAGCAGTACTTC.